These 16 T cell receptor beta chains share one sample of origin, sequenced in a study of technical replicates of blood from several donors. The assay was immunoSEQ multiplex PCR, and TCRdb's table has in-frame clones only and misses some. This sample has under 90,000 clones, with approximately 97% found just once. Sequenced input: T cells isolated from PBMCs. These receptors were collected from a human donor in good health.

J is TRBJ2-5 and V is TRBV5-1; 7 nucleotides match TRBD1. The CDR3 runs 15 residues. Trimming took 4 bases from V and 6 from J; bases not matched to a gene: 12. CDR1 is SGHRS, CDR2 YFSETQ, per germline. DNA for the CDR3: TGCGCCAGCAGCGAGGGAACGACAGGGAGCCAGACCCAGTACTTC. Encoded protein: CASSEGTTGSQTQYF.

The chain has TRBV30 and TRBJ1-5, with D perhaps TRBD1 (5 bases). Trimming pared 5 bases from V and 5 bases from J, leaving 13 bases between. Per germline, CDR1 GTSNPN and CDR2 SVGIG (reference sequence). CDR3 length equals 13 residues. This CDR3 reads CAWARQPYQPQHF. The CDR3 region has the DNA TGTGCCTGGGCCAGACAGCCCTATCAGCCCCAGCATTTT.

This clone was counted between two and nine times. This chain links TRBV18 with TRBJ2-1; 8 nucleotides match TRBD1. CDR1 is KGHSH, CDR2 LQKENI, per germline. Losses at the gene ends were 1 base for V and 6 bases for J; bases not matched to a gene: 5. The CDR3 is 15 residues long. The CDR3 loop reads CASSPRHRGSNEQFF. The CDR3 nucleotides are TGTGCCAGCTCACCACGACACAGGGGGTCCAATGAGCAGTTCTTC.

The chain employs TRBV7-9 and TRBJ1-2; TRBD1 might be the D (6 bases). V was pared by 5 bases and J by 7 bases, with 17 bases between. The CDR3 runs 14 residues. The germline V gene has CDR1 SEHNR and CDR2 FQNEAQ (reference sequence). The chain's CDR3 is CASSPGPGVFGYTF. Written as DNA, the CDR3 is TGTGCCAGCAGCCCAGGGCCAGGGGTATTTGGCTACACCTTC.

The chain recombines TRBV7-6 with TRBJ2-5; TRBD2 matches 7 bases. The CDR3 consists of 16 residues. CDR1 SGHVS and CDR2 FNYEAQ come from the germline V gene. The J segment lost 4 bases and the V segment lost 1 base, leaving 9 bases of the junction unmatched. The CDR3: CASSLEGGSGSETQYF. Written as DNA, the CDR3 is TGTGCCAGCAGCTTAGAGGGCGGGAGTGGTTCAGAGACCCAGTACTTC. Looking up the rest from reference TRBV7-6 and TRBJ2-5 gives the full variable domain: GAGVSQSPRYKVTKRGQDVALRCDPISGHVSLYWYRQALGQGPEFLTYFNYEAQQDKSGLPNDRFSAERPEGSISTLTIQRTEQRDSAMYRCASSLEGGSGSETQYFGPGTRLLVL.

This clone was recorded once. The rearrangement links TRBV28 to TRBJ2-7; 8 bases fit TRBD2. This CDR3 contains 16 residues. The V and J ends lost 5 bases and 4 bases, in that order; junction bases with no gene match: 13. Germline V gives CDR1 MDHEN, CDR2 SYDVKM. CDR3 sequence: CASSPLRSGSRYEQYF. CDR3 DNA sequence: TGTGCCAGCAGTCCGCTCCGCAGCGGGAGTAGGTACGAGCAGTACTTC.

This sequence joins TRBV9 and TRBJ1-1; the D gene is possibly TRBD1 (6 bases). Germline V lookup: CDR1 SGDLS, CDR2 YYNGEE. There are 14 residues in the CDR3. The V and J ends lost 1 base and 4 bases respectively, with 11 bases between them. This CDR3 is CASSVRGASTEAFF. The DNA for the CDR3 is TGTGCCAGCAGCGTACGGGGGGCTTCCACTGAAGCTTTCTTT.

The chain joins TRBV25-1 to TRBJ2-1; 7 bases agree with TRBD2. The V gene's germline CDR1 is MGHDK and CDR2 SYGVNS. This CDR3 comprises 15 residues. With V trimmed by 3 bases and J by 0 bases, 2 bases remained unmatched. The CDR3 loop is CASSEVAGSYNEQFF. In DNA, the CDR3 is TGTGCCAGCAGTGAGGTAGCGGGCTCCTACAATGAGCAGTTCTTC.

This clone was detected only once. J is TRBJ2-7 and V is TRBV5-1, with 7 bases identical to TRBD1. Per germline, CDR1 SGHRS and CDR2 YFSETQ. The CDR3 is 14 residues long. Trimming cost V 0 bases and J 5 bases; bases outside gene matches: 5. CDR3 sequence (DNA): TGCGCCAGCAGCTTGGGACAGGGATCCGACGAGCAGTACTTC. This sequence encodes CASSLGQGSDEQYF.

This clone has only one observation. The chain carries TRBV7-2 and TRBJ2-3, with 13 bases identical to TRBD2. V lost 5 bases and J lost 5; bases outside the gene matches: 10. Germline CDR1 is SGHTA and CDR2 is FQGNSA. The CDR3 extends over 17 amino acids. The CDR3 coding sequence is TGTGCCAGCAGCCTAGAGTGGACTAGCGGGGGAGGAGATACGCAGTATTTT. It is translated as CASSLEWTSGGGDTQYF.

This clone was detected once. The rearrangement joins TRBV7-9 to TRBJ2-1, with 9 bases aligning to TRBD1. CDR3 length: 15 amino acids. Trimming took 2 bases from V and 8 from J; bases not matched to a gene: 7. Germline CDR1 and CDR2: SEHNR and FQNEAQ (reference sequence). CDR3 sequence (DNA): TGTGCCAGCAGCTTAATGGGGACAGGGTTCGATGAGCAGTTCTTC. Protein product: CASSLMGTGFDEQFF.

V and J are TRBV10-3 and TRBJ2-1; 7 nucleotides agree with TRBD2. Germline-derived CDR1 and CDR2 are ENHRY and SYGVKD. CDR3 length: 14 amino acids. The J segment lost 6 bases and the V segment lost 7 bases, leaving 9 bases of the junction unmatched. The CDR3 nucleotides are TGTGCCATCAATTCTGGGGGGGGATCCAATGAGCAGTTCTTC. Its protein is CAINSGGGSNEQFF.

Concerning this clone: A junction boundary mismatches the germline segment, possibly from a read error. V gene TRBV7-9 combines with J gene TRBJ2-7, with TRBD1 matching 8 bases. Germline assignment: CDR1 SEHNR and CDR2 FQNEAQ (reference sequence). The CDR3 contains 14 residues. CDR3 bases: TGTGCCAGCAGCTTCGGACAGGGATACTACGATCAGTACTTC. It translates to CASSFGQGYYDQYF. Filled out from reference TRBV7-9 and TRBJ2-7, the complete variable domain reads DTGVSQNPRHKITKRGQNVTFRCDPISEHNRLYWYRQTLGQGPEFLTYFQNEAQLEKSRLLSDRFSAERPKGSFSTLEIQRTEQGDSAMYLCASSFGQGYYDQYFGPGTRLTVT.

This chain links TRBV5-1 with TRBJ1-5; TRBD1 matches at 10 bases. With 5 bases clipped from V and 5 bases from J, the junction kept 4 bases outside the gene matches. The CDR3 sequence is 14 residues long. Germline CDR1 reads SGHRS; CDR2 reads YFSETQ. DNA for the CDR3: TGCGCCAGCAGAGAGACAGGGGGCGATCAGCCCCAGCATTTT. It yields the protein CASRETGGDQPQHF.

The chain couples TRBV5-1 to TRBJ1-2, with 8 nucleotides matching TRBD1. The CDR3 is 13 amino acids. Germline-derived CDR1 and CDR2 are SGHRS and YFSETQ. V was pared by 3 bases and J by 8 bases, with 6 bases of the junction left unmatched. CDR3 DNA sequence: TGCGCCAGCAGCTCCGGGACAGGCGGCGGCTACACCTTC. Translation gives CASSSGTGGGYTF.

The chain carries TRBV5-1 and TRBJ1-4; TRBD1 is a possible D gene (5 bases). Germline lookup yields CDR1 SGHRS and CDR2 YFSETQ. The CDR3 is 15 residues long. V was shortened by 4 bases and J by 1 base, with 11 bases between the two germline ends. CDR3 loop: CASSSYRITNEKLFF. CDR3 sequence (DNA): TGCGCCAGCAGCAGCTACAGGATAACTAATGAAAAACTGTTTTTT.